This T cell receptor (beta chain) was captured in a study of regulatory T cells in long-lasting Graves disease. Time point denoted: newly diagnosed GD, antithyroid drugs for less than 3 months. After RNA was extracted from PBMCs, the TCR library was made from it. This clonotype was detected many times. According to the study, TCR beta libraries were built with iRepertoire HTBI primers and CDR3-region Arm-PCR. Each CDR3 protein gets one entry after TCRdb re-called the multiplex PCR reads with MiXCR. Altogether about 430,000 distinct CDR3 sequences are present, over 14% being singletons, with the ten largest covering approximately 7.8%. The same specimen was also included in a second study, on T cells in Graves' hyperthyroidism and ophthalmopathy.

The specimen comprised peripheral blood mononuclear cells (PBMCs), sampled at new diagnosis, from a patient treated with antithyroid drugs. This clonotype was sampled from a woman between 40 and 50 years old with Graves disease.

CDR3 in amino acids: CASSRRTVAGEQYF. The CDR3 bases are TGTGCCAGCAGCCGTCGGACCGTAGCGGGAGAGCAGTACTTC. The J gene is TRBJ2-7, the V gene TRBV28, with 8 bases matching TRBD2. The V gene's germline CDR1 is MDHEN and CDR2 SYDVKM. This CDR3 is 14 amino acids long. V dropped 6 bases and J dropped 7; count of bases not matched to a gene: 11.